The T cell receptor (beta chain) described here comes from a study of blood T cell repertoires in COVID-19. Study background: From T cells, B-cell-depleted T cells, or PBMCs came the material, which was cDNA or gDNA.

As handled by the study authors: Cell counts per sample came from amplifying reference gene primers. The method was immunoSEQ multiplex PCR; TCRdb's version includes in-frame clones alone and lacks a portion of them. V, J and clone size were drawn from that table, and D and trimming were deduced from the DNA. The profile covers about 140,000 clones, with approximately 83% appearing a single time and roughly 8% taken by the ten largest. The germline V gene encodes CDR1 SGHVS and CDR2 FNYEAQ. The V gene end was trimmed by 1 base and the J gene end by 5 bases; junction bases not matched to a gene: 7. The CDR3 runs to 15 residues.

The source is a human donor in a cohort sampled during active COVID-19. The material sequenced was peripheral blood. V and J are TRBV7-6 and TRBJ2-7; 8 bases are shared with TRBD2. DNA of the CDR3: TGTGCCAGCAGCTTAGGCGGGAGGCAGGGCGACGAGCAGTACTTC. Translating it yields CASSLGGRQGDEQYF.